This TCR beta chain stems from a study of cytomegalovirus exposure and HLA in healthy donors. The PCR used 60 Vbeta and 13 Jbeta primers. Here immunoSEQ multiplex PCR was the method, and the copy in TCRdb shows in-frame clones only, minus some. This sample has around 180,000 clones; over 60% occur once, and the top ten carry around 0.99%. The TCR sequence derives from a woman between 40 and 55 years old in good health and CMV-seronegative. Sequenced: PBMCs.

This CDR3 reads CASSPGMRLNQPQHF. The CDR3 bases are TGTGCCAGCAGCCCCGGCATGCGACTCAATCAGCCCCAGCATTTT. V is TRBV7-9 and J is TRBJ1-5; D not resolved. V was cut by 5 bases and J by 3 bases, with 14 bases left in between. Germline V gives CDR1 SEHNR, CDR2 FQNEAQ (reference sequence). The CDR3 runs to 15 residues.